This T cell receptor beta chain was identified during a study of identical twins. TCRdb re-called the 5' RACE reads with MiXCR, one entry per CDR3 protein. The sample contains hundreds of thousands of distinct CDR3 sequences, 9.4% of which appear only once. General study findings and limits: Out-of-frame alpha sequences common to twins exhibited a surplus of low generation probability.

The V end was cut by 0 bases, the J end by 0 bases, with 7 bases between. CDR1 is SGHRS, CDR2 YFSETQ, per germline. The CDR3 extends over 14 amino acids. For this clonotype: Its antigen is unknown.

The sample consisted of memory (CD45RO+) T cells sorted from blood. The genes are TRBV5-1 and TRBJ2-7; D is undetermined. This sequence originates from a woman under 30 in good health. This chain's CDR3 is CASSLDLISYEQYF. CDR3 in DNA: TGCGCCAGCAGCTTGGATTTAATCTCCTACGAGCAGTACTTC.